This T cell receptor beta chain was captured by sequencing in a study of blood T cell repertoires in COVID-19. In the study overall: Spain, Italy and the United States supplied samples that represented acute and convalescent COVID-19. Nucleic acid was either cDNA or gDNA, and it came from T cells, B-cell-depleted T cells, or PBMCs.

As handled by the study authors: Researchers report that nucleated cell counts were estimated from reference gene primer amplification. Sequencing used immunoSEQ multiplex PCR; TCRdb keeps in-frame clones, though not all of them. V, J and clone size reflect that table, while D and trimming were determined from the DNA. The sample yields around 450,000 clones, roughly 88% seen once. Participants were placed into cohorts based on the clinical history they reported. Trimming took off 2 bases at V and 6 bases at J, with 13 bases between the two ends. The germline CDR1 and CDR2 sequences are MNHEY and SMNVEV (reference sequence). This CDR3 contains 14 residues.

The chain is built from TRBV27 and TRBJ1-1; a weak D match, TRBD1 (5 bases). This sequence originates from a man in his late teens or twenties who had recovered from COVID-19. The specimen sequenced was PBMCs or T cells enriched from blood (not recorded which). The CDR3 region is CASSLSGGGAEAFF. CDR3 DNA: TGTGCCAGCAGTTTAAGTGGGGGGGGAGCTGAAGCTTTCTTT.